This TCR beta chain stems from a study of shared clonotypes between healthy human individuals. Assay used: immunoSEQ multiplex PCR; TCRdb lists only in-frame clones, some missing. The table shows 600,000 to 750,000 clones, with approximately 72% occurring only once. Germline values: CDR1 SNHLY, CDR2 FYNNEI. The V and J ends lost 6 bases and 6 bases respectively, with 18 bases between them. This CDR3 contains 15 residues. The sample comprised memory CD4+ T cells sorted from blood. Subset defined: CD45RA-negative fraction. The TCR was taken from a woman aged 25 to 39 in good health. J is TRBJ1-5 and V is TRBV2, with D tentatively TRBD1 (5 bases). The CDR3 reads CASSNIGGTRQPQHF. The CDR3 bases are TGTGCCAGCAGCAACATTGGCGGGACGCGTCAGCCCCAGCATTTT. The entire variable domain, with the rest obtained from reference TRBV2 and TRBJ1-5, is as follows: EPEVTQTPSHQVTQMGQEVILRCVPISNHLYFYWYRQILGQKVEFLVSFYNNEISEKSEIFDDQFSVERPDGSNFTLKIRSTKLEDSAMYFCASSNIGGTRQPQHFGDGTRLSIL.